This T cell receptor (beta chain) was captured by sequencing in a study of T cells in Graves' hyperthyroidism and ophthalmopathy. Study-wide results and caveats: The majority of expanded thyroid clonotypes above 0.001 also appeared in blood.

For this clonotype: The antigen is undetermined.

TCR beta CDR3 regions were amplified from RNA transcripts. The HTBI primer set was used in a first-round RT-PCR of the TCR CDR3. TCRdb independently ran MiXCR on the multiplex PCR reads; one entry per CDR3 protein. Among about 760,000 distinct CDR3 sequences listed, approximately 36% were seen once. V shed 9 bases and J 1 base; nucleotides not matched to a gene: 12. The germline gives CDR1 SEHNR, CDR2 FQNEAQ (reference sequence). There are 16 residues in the CDR3. Graves' hyperthyroidism showing no ophthalmopathy progression within 18 months was considered stable. Patients aged 18 to 65 had newly diagnosed hyperthyroidism that had lasted under 2 months.

The sequence was collected from a woman in her forties with Graves' hyperthyroidism. The J gene is TRBJ2-7, the V gene TRBV7-9; 10 bases map to TRBD1. Sequencing was carried out using blood. As DNA, the CDR3 is TGTGCCAGTAGTGTACTCCGGGGACAGGGGTCCTACGAGCAGTACTTC. Its translation: CASSVLRGQGSYEQYF.